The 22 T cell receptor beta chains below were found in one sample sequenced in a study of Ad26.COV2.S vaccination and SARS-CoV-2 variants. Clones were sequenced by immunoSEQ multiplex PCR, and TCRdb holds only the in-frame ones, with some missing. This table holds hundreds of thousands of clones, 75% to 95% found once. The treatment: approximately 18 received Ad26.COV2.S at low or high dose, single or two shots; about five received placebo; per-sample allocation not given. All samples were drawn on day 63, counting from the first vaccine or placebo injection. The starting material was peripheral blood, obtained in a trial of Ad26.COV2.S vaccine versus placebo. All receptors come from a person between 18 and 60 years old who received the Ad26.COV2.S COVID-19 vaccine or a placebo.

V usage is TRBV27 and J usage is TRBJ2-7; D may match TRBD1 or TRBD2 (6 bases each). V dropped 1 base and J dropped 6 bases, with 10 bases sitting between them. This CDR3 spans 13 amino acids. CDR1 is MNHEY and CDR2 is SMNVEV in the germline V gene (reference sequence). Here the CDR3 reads CASSLFKGGEQYF. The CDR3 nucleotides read TGTGCCAGCAGTTTATTCAAGGGGGGCGAGCAGTACTTC.

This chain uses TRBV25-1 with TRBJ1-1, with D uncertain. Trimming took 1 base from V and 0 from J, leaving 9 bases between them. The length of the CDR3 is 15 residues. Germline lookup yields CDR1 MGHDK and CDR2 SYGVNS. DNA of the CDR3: TGTGCCAGCAGTGAATTTGGCAGCCTGAACACTGAAGCTTTCTTT. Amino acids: CASSEFGSLNTEAFF.

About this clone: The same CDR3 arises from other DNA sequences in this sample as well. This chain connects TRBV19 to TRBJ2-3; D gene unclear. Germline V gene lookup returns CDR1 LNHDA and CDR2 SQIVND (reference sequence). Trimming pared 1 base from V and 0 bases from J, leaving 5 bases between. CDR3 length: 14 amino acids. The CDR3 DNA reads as TGTGCCAGTAGTATAGTTGGCAGCACAGATACGCAGTATTTT. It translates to CASSIVGSTDTQYF.

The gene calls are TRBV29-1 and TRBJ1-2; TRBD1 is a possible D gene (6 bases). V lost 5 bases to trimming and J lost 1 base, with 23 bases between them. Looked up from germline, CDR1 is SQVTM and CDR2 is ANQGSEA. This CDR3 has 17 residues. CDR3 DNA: TGCAGCGTTAGGGGGACACCGACAGAAACTTTTAACTATGGCTACACCTTC. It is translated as CSVRGTPTETFNYGYTF.

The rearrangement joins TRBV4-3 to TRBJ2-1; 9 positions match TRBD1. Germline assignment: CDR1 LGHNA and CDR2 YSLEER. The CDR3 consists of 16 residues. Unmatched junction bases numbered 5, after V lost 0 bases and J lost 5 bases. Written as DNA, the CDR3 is TGCGCCAGCAGCCAAGAAGGCGGGACAGGGAACAATGAGCAGTTCTTC. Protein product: CASSQEGGTGNNEQFF.

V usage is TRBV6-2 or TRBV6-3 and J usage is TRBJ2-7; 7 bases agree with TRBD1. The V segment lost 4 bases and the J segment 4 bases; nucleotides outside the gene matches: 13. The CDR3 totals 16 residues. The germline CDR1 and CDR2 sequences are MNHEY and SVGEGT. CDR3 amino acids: CASSSVLTGILYEQYF. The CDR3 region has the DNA TGTGCCAGCAGTTCCGTCCTGACAGGGATTTTATACGAGCAGTACTTC.

The CDR3 DNA reads TGTGCCAGCAGCTCCGGACAGGTGAACACCGGGGAGCTGTTTTTT. It translates to CASSSGQVNTGELFF. The chain carries TRBV7-9 and TRBJ2-2; 7 nucleotides match TRBD1. Germline V lookup: CDR1 SEHNR, CDR2 FQNEAQ (reference sequence). Unmatched junction bases numbered 3, after V lost 4 bases and J lost 1 base. This CDR3 has 15 amino acids.

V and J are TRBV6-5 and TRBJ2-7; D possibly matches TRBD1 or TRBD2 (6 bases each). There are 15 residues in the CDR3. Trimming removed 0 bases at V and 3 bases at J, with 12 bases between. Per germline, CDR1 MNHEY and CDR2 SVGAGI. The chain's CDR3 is CASSYSGGGRYEQYF. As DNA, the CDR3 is TGTGCCAGCAGTTACTCCGGAGGGGGACGCTACGAGCAGTACTTC.

CDR3 nucleotides: TGTGCCAGCAGCCGACTAGCGGGGGGAGGGGAGACCCAGTACTTC. It encodes CASSRLAGGGETQYF. This chain connects TRBV5-8 to TRBJ2-5; TRBD2 agrees at 13 bases. This CDR3 has 15 residues. V shed 4 bases, J shed 5 bases, and the junction held 5 bases outside the gene matches. Germline V gene sequence: CDR1 SGHTS, CDR2 YDEGEE.

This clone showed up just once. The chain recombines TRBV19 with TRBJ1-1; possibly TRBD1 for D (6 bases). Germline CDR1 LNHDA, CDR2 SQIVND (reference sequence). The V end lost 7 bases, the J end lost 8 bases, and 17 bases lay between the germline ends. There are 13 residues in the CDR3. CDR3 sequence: CASTAGTRYEAFF. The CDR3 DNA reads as TGTGCCAGTACCGCCGGGACACGATACGAAGCTTTCTTT.

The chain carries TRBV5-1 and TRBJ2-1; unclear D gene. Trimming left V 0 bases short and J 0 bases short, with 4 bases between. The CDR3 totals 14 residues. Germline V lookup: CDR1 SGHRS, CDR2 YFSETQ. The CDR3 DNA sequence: TGCGCCAGCAGCTTGGTCGGCTCCTACAATGAGCAGTTCTTC. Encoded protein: CASSLVGSYNEQFF.

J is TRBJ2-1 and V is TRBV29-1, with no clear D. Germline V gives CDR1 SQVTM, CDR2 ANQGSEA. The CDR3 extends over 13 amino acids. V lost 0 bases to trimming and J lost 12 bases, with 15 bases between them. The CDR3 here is CSVEDPLSLGQFF. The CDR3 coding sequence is TGCAGCGTTGAAGATCCCCTATCCTTGGGGCAGTTCTTC.

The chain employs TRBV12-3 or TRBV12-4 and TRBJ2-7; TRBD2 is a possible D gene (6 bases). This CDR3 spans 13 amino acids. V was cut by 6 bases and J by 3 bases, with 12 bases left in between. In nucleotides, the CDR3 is TGTGCCAGCAGCCTCGCGGGGAGCTACGAGCAGTACTTC. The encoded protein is CASSLAGSYEQYF.

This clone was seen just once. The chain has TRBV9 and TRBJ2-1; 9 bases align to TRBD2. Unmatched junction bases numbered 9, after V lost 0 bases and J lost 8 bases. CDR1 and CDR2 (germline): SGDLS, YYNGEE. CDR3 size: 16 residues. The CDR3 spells CASSVGFSGRTHEQFF. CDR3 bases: TGTGCCAGCAGCGTAGGTTTTAGCGGGAGAACCCATGAGCAGTTCTTC.

CDR3 sequence: CATPWVVPSTDTQYF. CDR3 nucleotide sequence: TGTGCCACCCCGTGGGTCGTCCCTAGCACAGATACGCAGTATTTT. The rearrangement links TRBV10-3 to TRBJ2-3, with D unclear. Germline lookup yields CDR1 ENHRY and CDR2 SYGVKD. The germline V and J ends were trimmed by 10 bases and 0 bases, with 17 bases remaining between them. This CDR3 contains 15 residues.

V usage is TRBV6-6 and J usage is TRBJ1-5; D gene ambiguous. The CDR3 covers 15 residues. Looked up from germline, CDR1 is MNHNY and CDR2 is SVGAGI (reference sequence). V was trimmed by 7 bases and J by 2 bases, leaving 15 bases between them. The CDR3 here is CASTNDMGGNQPQHF. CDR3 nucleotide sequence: TGTGCCAGCACTAACGACATGGGAGGCAATCAGCCCCAGCATTTT.

The chain's CDR3 is CASSQVTGGNGNTIYF. In DNA, the CDR3 is TGTGCCAGCAGCCAAGTAACAGGGGGCAACGGAAACACCATATATTTT. The rearrangement links TRBV3-1 (or the pseudogene TRBV3-2) to TRBJ1-3, with 9 bases fitting TRBD1. J was trimmed by 4 bases and V by 1 base; bases with no gene match: 5. The CDR3 spans 16 residues. Looked up from germline, CDR1 is LGHDT and CDR2 is YNNKEL (reference sequence).

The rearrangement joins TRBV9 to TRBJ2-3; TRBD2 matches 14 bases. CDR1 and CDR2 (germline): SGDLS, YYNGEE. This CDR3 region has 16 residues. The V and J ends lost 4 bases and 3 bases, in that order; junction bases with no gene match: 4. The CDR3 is CASSMGTSGRTDTQYF. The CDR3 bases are TGTGCCAGCAGCATGGGGACTAGCGGGAGAACAGATACGCAGTATTTT.

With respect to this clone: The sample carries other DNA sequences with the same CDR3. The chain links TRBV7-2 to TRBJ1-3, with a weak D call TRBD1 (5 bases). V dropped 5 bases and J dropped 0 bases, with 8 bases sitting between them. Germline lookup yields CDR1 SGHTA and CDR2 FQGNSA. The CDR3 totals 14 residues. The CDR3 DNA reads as TGTGCCAGCAGCCCACAGGTCTCTGGAAACACCATATATTTT. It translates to CASSPQVSGNTIYF.

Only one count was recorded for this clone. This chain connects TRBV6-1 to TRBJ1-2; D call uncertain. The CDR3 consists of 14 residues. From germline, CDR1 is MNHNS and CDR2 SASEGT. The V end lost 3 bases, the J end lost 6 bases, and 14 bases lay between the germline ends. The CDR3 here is CASSEVRTRDGYTF. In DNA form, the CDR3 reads TGTGCCAGCAGTGAGGTTAGGACGCGGGATGGCTACACCTTC.

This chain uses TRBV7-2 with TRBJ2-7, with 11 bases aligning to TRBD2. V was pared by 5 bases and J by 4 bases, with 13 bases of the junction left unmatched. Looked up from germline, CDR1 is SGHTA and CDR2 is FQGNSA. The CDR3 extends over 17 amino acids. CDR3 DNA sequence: TGTGCCAGCAGCCTAAGGCTGCTAGCGGGAGGCGCTTACGAGCAGTACTTC. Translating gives CASSLRLLAGGAYEQYF.

CDR3 in DNA: TGTGCCAGCAGTTTGACAGGGGTCGTGAACACTGAAGCTTTCTTT. It encodes CASSLTGVVNTEAFF. The J gene is TRBJ1-1, the V gene TRBV6-6; TRBD1 matches 8 bases. V was pared by 4 bases and J by 0 bases, with 4 bases of the junction left unmatched. The CDR3 contains 15 residues. Germline CDR1 is MNHNY and CDR2 is SVGAGI (reference sequence).